Shown below are 9 T cell receptor beta chains from a single sample sequenced in a study of Graves' ophthalmopathy and Graves' hyperthyroidism. Amplification of TCR beta CDR3 regions used RNA transcripts. First-round RT-PCR with HTBI primers preceded a second-round multiplex PCR. A single record per CDR3 protein comes from TCRdb applying MiXCR to the multiplex PCR reads. This table holds roughly 300,000 distinct CDR3 sequences, 17% found once. The sequenced sample was peripheral blood. These receptors originate from an adult man with Graves' ophthalmopathy.

This clonotype showed up many times. The chain joins TRBV2 to TRBJ1-3; maybe TRBD1 (5 bases). The germline gives CDR1 SNHLY, CDR2 FYNNEI. The CDR3 consists of 15 residues. The V gene lost 2 bases and the J gene lost 0 bases, with 8 bases spanning the gap. In DNA, the CDR3 is TGTGCCAGCAGTGAACAGGGACTCTCTGGAAACACCATATATTTT. Translation: CASSEQGLSGNTIYF. The full variable domain, completed using reference TRBV2 and TRBJ1-3, is EPEVTQTPSHQVTQMGQEVILRCVPISNHLYFYWYRQILGQKVEFLVSFYNNEISEKSEIFDDQFSVERPDGSNFTLKIRSTKLEDSAMYFCASSEQGLSGNTIYFGEGSWLTVV.

Many counts were recorded for this clonotype. The chain combines TRBV2 with TRBJ2-7, with 8 bases matching TRBD1. Losses at the gene ends were 6 bases for V and 5 bases for J; bases not matched to a gene: 12. This CDR3 is built from 15 residues. CDR1 is SNHLY, CDR2 FYNNEI, per germline. The CDR3, as DNA: TGTGCCAGCAGACTTCCCGCCGGGACAGGTAACGAGCAGTACTTC. This gives the protein CASRLPAGTGNEQYF.

This clonotype showed up many times. The V call is TRBV27, the J call TRBJ2-2, with TRBD1 matching 8 bases. V lost 3 bases to trimming and J lost 4 bases; unmatched junction nucleotides: 7. Germline CDR1 MNHEY, CDR2 SMNVEV (reference sequence). The CDR3 has 16 residues. The CDR3 DNA reads TGTGCCAGCAGTTTGGACAGGGCGGTGACCACCGGGGAGCTGTTTTTT. This gives the protein CASSLDRAVTTGELFF.

This clonotype was recorded at least ten times. This chain links TRBV20-1 with TRBJ1-2; 7 bases match TRBD1. The V gene end was trimmed by 4 bases and the J gene end by 7 bases; junction bases not matched to a gene: 6. Looked up from germline, CDR1 is DFQATT and CDR2 is SNEGSKA (reference sequence). This CDR3 contains 12 residues. The CDR3 region has the DNA TGCAGTGCTAAAGACAGGGAGGCTGGCTACACCTTC. It translates to CSAKDREAGYTF.

In its sample, this clonotype was seen many times. This chain connects TRBV10-2 to TRBJ2-7; D is perhaps TRBD1 or TRBD2 (6 bases each). Germline CDR1 and CDR2: WSHSY and SAAADI. Deletions cut 4 bases from V and 0 bases from J, with 16 bases between. The CDR3 spans 16 residues. The CDR3 DNA is TGCGCCAGCAGTGGGATCCTAGGGGGGAGCTCCTACGAGCAGTACTTC. This sequence encodes CASSGILGGSSYEQYF.

This clonotype has a count of ten or more. CDR3 region: CAIRRAGPLHF. Written as DNA, the CDR3 is TGTGCCATCAGAAGGGCTGGGCCCCTCCACTTT. This rearrangement joins TRBV10-3 to TRBJ1-6; D call uncertain. V was clipped by 6 bases and J by 13 bases, with 10 bases between them. The CDR3 contains 11 residues. CDR1 and CDR2 from the germline V gene are ENHRY and SYGVKD.

In its sample, this clonotype was seen many times. J is TRBJ2-1 and V is TRBV6-9; D gene uncertain. Germline CDR1 MNHGY, CDR2 SVAAGI. The CDR3 has 13 amino acids. V lost 4 bases, J lost 5 bases, and 9 bases lay in between. CDR3 coding DNA: TGTGCCAGCAGTTCGGACGTTAACAATGAGCAGTTCTTC. It specifies CASSSDVNNEQFF.

This clonotype occurred a few times. V is TRBV6-5 and J is TRBJ2-5; tentatively, D is TRBD2 (5 bases). With 4 bases removed from V and 2 bases from J, the gap between germline ends came to 14 bases. Germline V lookup: CDR1 MNHEY, CDR2 SVGAGI. This CDR3 contains 15 residues. This CDR3 reads CASSSSTTPQETQYF. CDR3 coding DNA: TGTGCCAGCAGTTCGTCGACTACCCCACAAGAGACCCAGTACTTC.

This clonotype was detected many times. The V and J genes are TRBV19 and TRBJ1-2; 7 bases align to TRBD1. Germline loops: CDR1 LNHDA, CDR2 SQIVND (reference sequence). This CDR3 contains 13 residues. Trimming took 7 bases from V and 4 from J; bases not matched to a gene: 6. DNA for the CDR3: TGTGCCAGTAAACGGACAGGCGGCTATGGCTACACCTTC. Translating it yields CASKRTGGYGYTF.